This T cell receptor beta chain was identified in a study of blood T cells in healthy people across ages. To note about this clonotype: Its target is not known.

Study-wide results and limits: TCR beta diversity, measured per million T cells, fell in a roughly linear way with age. The percentage of naive T cells correlated strongly with TCR beta diversity.

The V and J ends lost 8 bases and 6 bases, in that order; junction bases with no gene match: 13. This CDR3 is built from 15 residues. For every donor, a draw yielded roughly 9.3 milliliters of peripheral blood. It was with a sample-barcoded 5' primer and a J-beta primer mix that a second PCR of roughly 7 to 12 cycles was run. Each cDNA molecule was tagged by a template-switch adaptor with 12 random nucleotides. TCRdb reanalysed the 5' RACE reads using MiXCR and keeps one entry per CDR3 protein. Of 800,000 to 950,000 distinct CDR3 sequences listed, around 48% are singletons. The TCR was taken from a man aged 30 to 39 in good health. The sequenced sample was blood. V gene TRBV12-3 or TRBV12-4 combines with J gene TRBJ1-2, with 9 nucleotides matching TRBD1. This CDR3 is CASLKPPGQGDGYTF. Written as DNA, the CDR3 is TGTGCCAGCTTAAAGCCACCGGGACAGGGAGATGGCTACACCTTC.